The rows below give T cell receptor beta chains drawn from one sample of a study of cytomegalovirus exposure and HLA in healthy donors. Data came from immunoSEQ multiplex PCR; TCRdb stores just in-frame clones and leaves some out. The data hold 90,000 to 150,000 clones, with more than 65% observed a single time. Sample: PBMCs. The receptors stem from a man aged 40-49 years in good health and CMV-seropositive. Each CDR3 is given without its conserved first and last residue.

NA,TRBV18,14,ASSPTAAMGAYEQY
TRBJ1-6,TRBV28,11,ASSFSYNSPLH
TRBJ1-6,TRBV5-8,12,ASSLGGRISPLH
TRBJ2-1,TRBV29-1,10,SAFRTDNEQF
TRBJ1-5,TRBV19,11,ASKGTSNQPQH
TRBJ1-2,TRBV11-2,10,ASSLPDYGYT
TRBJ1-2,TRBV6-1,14,ASSEWTGQVPYGYT
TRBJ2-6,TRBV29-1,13,SVEFVRSGANVLT
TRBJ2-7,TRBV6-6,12,ASSSGGSGYEQY
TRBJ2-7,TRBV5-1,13,ASSPGQGPVGEQY
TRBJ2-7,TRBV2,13,ASATLLAGDYEQY
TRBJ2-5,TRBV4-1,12,ASSQGQGAWTQY
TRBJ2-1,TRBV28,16,ASKNGGTPGLNLNEQF
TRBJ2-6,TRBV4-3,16,ASSLAGQGLSGANVLT
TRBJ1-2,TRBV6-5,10,ASSYDRVGYT
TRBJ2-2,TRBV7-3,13,ASSLLGTNTGELF
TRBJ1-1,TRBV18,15,ASSLGQGRAMNTEAF
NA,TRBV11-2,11,ASSLGLDDEQY
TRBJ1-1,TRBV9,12,ASSPRLMNTEAF
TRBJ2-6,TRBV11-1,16,ASSSLAGGQNGANVLT
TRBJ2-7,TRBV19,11,ASSPRTFYEQY
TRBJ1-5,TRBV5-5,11,ASSLERVKPQH
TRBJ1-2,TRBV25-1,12,ASSEYRDNYGYT
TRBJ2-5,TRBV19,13,ASSITSGGQETQY
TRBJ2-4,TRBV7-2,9,ATRGGTSQY
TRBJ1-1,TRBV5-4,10,ASSRVTNEAF
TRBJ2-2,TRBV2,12,ASVWTANTGELF
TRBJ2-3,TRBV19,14,ASSIDNRGRSDTQY
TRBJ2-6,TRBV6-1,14,ASSEALASGANVLT
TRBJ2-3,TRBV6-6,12,ASMDDRITDTQY
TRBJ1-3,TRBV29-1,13,SVRDAQRRGNTIY
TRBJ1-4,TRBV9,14,ASSVAPQGPSEKLF
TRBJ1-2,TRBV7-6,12,ASSPDRLNYGYT
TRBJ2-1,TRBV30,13,AWSVGGAYYNEQF
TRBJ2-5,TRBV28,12,ASRGGGPQETQY
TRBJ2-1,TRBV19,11,ASSISVSSEQF
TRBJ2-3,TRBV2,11,ASIGIRTDTQY
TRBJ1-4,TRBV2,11,ASSGQGGEKLF
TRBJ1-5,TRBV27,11,ASSLTGTQPQH
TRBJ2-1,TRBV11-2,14,ASSLDPSGGADEQF
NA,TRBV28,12,ASSSLQSSYEQY
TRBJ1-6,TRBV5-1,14,ASSGTVLRNNSPLH
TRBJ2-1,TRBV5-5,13,ASRAGSSSYNEQF
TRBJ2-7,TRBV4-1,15,ASSQGPLTVRLVEQY
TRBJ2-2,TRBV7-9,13,ASSKDSANTGELF
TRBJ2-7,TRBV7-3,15,ASSYYPGTGKKYEQY
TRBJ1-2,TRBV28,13,ASRLQGRNSYGYT
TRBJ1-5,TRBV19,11,ASMGTVTSPQH